This T cell receptor beta chain was found in a study of CD8 T cells in ankylosing spondylitis. The study, taken as a whole, reports: A subset of motif variants has previously been described in the synovial fluid and blood of reactive arthritis. Clones tied to disease were said to be significantly enriched in matched ankylosing spondylitis synovial fluid. There was a TCR beta motif, made of fewer than 10 highly homologous variants, that appeared characteristic of ankylosing spondylitis blood.

This clonotype was observed at least ten times. Its antigen is still unknown. As the method for making TCR beta libraries, quantitative 5'-RACE with molecular barcodes was used. TCRdb recomputed calls from the 5' RACE reads with MiXCR, one row per CDR3 protein. In the table there are tens of thousands of distinct CDR3 sequences, less than 4% of which are singletons. The receptor's source is a male donor with ankylosing spondylitis or in good health (not recorded which). The source material was blood, either unsorted or a sorted T cell fraction (not recorded which).

The CDR3 DNA reads TGTGCCAGCAGCGTGGGACAGGGGGCGAAGGTACACAATGAGCAGTTCTTC. This translates into CASSVGQGAKVHNEQFF. This chain joins TRBV9 and TRBJ2-1, with 12 nucleotides matching TRBD1. CDR3 length: 17 amino acids. Per the germline V gene, CDR1 is SGDLS and CDR2 is YYNGEE. V shed 2 bases, J shed 5 bases, and the junction held 8 bases outside the gene matches.